This TCR beta chain was identified in a study of technical replicates of blood from a handful of donors. The germline CDR1 and CDR2 sequences are GTSNPN and SVGIG (reference sequence). This CDR3 has 12 amino acids. Trimming cost V 5 bases and J 3 bases, with 7 bases left between them. Data came from immunoSEQ multiplex PCR; TCRdb stores just in-frame clones and leaves some out. The data show tens of thousands of clones, 93% seen once. Sequencing used T cells isolated from PBMCs. The TCR sequence derives from a human donor in good health. The genes are TRBV30 and TRBJ2-2; D is unresolved. CDR3 sequence (DNA): TGTGCCTGGGACTTTGACACCGGGGAGCTGTTTTTT. It specifies CAWDFDTGELFF.